Given below is one T cell receptor beta chain in context. V was pared by 1 base and J by 8 bases, with 17 bases between. Germline V CDR1 and CDR2: MGHRA, YSYEKL. The CDR3 spans 15 residues. The data are from a study of blood T cell repertoires in COVID-19. Original methodology: Reference gene primer amplification in the assay estimated nucleated cell counts. Assay used: immunoSEQ multiplex PCR; TCRdb lists only in-frame clones, some missing. V and J calls and clone size are copied from that table; D and trimming were computed from the DNA. This sample carries 400,000 or so clones, over 85% of them seen once, and the ten largest clones take 0.7% to 0.85%.

The source is a man between 18 and 29 years old with COVID-19, enrolled during active disease. The chain is built from TRBV4-1 and TRBJ1-2; D might be TRBD1 (6 bases). The sample comprised peripheral blood. In DNA form, the CDR3 reads TGCGCCAGCAGCCAAGGGGAACAGGGCCCAGGGGGCTACACCTTC. Its protein product is CASSQGEQGPGGYTF.